Each of the 8 T cell receptor beta chains below was sequenced from the same sample in a study of T cell changes during pregnancy in multiple sclerosis. Assay: immunoSEQ multiplex PCR; the TCRdb copy retains only in-frame clones and omits some. In the table there are 50,000 to 60,000 clones, 90% of which are singletons. The sample consisted of peripheral blood, taken in the first trimester of pregnancy. The receptor set was obtained from a female donor in good health, enrolled as a control in a pregnancy study.

The CDR3 DNA sequence: TGTGCCAGCAGTTACGGAGATCTTAACTATGGCTACACCTTC. Its translation is CASSYGDLNYGYTF. This rearrangement joins TRBV6-5 to TRBJ1-2, with no clear D. The germline V and J ends were trimmed by 2 bases and 1 base, with 8 bases remaining between them. Germline assignment: CDR1 MNHEY and CDR2 SVGAGI. The CDR3 is 14 residues long.

The genes are TRBV4-1 and TRBJ2-2, with D hard to call. Germline loops: CDR1 MGHRA, CDR2 YSYEKL. The CDR3 has 13 amino acids. Trimming took 5 bases from V and 9 from J, leaving 13 bases between them. CDR3 residues: CASSTQQSRELFF. CDR3 coding DNA: TGCGCCAGCAGCACCCAACAGTCGAGGGAGCTGTTTTTT.

The chain links TRBV19 to TRBJ1-1, with D hard to call. The CDR3 is 13 amino acids. CDR1 is LNHDA, CDR2 SQIVND, per germline (reference sequence). V lost 6 bases to trimming and J lost 1 base, with 9 bases between them. The CDR3 sequence is CASRRAGNTEAFF. The CDR3 coding sequence is TGTGCCAGTAGGAGGGCAGGGAACACTGAAGCTTTCTTT.

The chain joins TRBV14 to TRBJ2-7, with D possibly being TRBD1 (5 bases). Trimming shortened V by 5 bases and J by 0 bases, and 20 bases separated the two germline ends. CDR3 length: 17 residues. Germline assignment: CDR1 SGHDN and CDR2 FVKESK. CDR3 amino acids: CASSSRWGSPFSYEQYF. In DNA, the CDR3 is TGTGCCAGCAGCTCCCGGTGGGGCAGCCCTTTCTCCTACGAGCAGTACTTC.

This clone has a single count. The V gene is TRBV5-1, the J gene TRBJ2-3; perhaps TRBD1 as D (7 bases). The CDR3 covers 16 residues. The V gene lost 3 bases and the J gene lost 2 bases, with 16 bases spanning the gap. Per germline, CDR1 SGHRS and CDR2 YFSETQ. CDR3 coding DNA: TGCGCCAGCAGCTCCGACAGGGACTCTCCCACAGATACGCAGTATTTT. It yields the protein CASSSDRDSPTDTQYF.

The V and J genes are TRBV6-5 and TRBJ1-1; D might be TRBD1 (5 bases). The germline CDR1 and CDR2 sequences are MNHEY and SVGAGI. The CDR3 has 13 residues. Trimming shortened V by 9 bases and J by 4 bases, and 15 bases separated the two germline ends. In nucleotides, the CDR3 is TGTGCCAGTGGGTCGGGGGTAAGCACTGAAGCTTTCTTT. The encoded protein is CASGSGVSTEAFF.

The V call is TRBV30, the J call TRBJ1-2; TRBD1 agrees at 7 bases. Trimming took 0 bases from V and 7 from J; bases not matched to a gene: 5. CDR1 and CDR2 from the germline V gene are GTSNPN and SVGIG (reference sequence). The CDR3 sequence is 13 residues long. CDR3 in amino acids: CAWSVIEGAGYTF. CDR3 nucleotide sequence: TGTGCCTGGAGTGTAATAGAGGGGGCTGGCTACACCTTC.

CDR3 nucleotides: TGTGCCAGCAGCTGGGGACAGGGGATCACTGAAGCTTTCTTT. Translation gives CASSWGQGITEAFF. This sequence joins TRBV5-6 and TRBJ1-1, with 10 bases fitting TRBD1. Germline V gene sequence: CDR1 SGHDT, CDR2 YYEEEE. The V segment lost 3 bases and the J segment 4 bases; nucleotides outside the gene matches: 3. The CDR3 is 14 amino acids.